The entry that follows covers one T cell receptor beta chain sequence. TCRdb ran MiXCR on the RT-PCR reads and lists one entry per CDR3 protein. The sample contains 9,000 to 10,000 distinct CDR3 sequences, roughly 6.4% of which appear only once. These data originate in a study of patients and donors after allogeneic stem cell transplantation. Sample: blood, either unsorted or a sorted T cell fraction (not recorded which). This receptor was taken from a human donor who was either an allogeneic HSCT recipient or a stem cell or donor lymphocyte infusion donor (not recorded which). It is not recorded whose cells these are; they may come from a transplant donor.

CDR3 sequence reads: CASSLVNEQFF. The CDR3 nucleotides read TGTGCCAGCAGTTTAGTCAATGAGCAGTTCTTC. The rearrangement links TRBV12-3 or TRBV12-4 to TRBJ2-1; D uncertain. The CDR3 loop spans 11 amino acids. V was clipped by 1 base and J by 6 bases, with 1 base between them.